Listed here is a single T cell receptor (beta chain). Its target is unknown. This may arise from a read error, as a much more abundant clone is one base away. In germline, CDR1 is DFQATT, CDR2 SNEGSKA (reference sequence). The CDR3 is 16 residues long. Losses at the gene ends were 1 base for V and 6 bases for J; bases not matched to a gene: 12. Blood was obtained at the first hyperthyroidism diagnosis, which preceded any ophthalmopathy symptoms. This specimen comes from a study of T cells in Graves' hyperthyroidism and ophthalmopathy. Study-level findings and limits: Blood held most thyroid clonotypes expanded above 0.001 frequency. Ophthalmopathy was separated from stable hyperthyroidism by a 13 V-J model.

RNA transcripts gave rise to amplified TCR beta CDR3 regions. HTBI primers were employed in a first-round RT-PCR of the TCR CDR3. One entry per CDR3 protein results from TCRdb running MiXCR on the multiplex PCR reads. The repertoire consists of under 750,000 distinct CDR3 sequences, with roughly a sixth occurring once and the leading ten covering 15% to 20%. The receptor was isolated from a woman in her 50s with Graves' hyperthyroidism that later progressed to Graves' ophthalmopathy. The J gene is TRBJ1-1, the V gene TRBV20-1, with 9 bases that match TRBD1. Sample: blood. The CDR3 reads CSARVAGTGRNAEAFF. CDR3 DNA: TGCAGTGCTAGAGTGGCCGGGACAGGGAGAAATGCTGAAGCTTTCTTT.